A selection of T cell receptor beta chains follows, all from one sample in a study of T cells in localized non-small cell lung cancer. Here immunoSEQ multiplex PCR was the method, and the copy in TCRdb shows in-frame clones only, minus some. Seen here are 25,000 to 35,000 clones, 92% observed once, and the top ten hold approximately 2%. Sequenced here: peripheral blood, sampled before any cancer treatment. These receptors were taken from a female donor older than 55 with stage I lung adenocarcinoma. Both conserved end residues are part of each CDR3. The D gene is left open where the match is weak. Not all rows give a size; the values are once, few, many and, for expanded clones, a class.

clone size | J gene | V gene | D gene | CDR3 DNA | CDR3 protein
NA | TRBJ2-6 | TRBV4-1 | NA | TGCGCCAGCAGCCAAGTTCTGTTAGGCCTCTCTGGGGCCAACGTCCTGACTTTC | CASSQVLLGLSGANVLTF
once | TRBJ1-2 | TRBV5-4 | NA | TGTGCCAGCAGCTTTGACGGAAACTATGGCTACACCTTC | CASSFDGNYGYTF
NA | TRBJ2-7 | TRBV15 | NA | TGTGCCACCAGCGGTTTAGGAGTATTCAACGAGCAGTACTTC | CATSGLGVFNEQYF
NA | TRBJ2-7 | TRBV10-2 | NA | TGCGCCAGCAGTGAGGCAAGCTACGAGCAGTACTTC | CASSEASYEQYF
NA | TRBJ1-2 | TRBV29-1 | NA | TGCAGCGTTGTACACCCGGCCTATGGCTACACCTTC | CSVVHPAYGYTF
NA | TRBJ2-3 | TRBV7-7 | NA | TGTGCCAGCAGCCCGGCGGGACTGGGGACAGATACGCAGTATTTT | CASSPAGLGTDTQYF
NA | TRBJ2-1 | TRBV9 | NA | TGTGCCAGCAGCGTAGCTGGGTCATACGGGCGGGATGAGCAGTTCTTC | CASSVAGSYGRDEQFF
NA | TRBJ2-1 | TRBV5-1 | NA | TGCGCCAGCAGCTTGGGGCAGGGAATCTACAATGAGCAGTTCTTC | CASSLGQGIYNEQFF
NA | TRBJ1-4 | TRBV18 | NA | TGTGCCAGCTCACCACGACAGGCTAATGAAAAACTGTTTTTT | CASSPRQANEKLFF
once | TRBJ2-1 | TRBV4-3 | TRBD2 | TGCGCCAGCAGCTATACTAGCGGGGGGGACAATGAGCAGTTCTTC | CASSYTSGGDNEQFF
NA | TRBJ1-6 | TRBV6-4 | NA | TGTGCCAGCAGTGCAGATCGGGGAAGGGATTCACCCCTCCACTTT | CASSADRGRDSPLHF
NA | TRBJ2-5 | TRBV10-3 | NA | TGTGCCATCAGTGAGTCTAGGGGAATAGGGGAGACCCAGTACTTC | CAISESRGIGETQYF
NA | TRBJ1-2 | TRBV6-5 | NA | TGTGCCAGCAGTAAAACAGGGACGAGCTATGGCTACACCTTC | CASSKTGTSYGYTF
NA | TRBJ1-4 | TRBV7-2 | NA | TGTGCCAGCAGTACAGGGATCACTAATGAAAAACTGTTTTTT | CASSTGITNEKLFF
NA | TRBJ2-7 | TRBV30 | NA | TGTGCCTGGAGTGGAGGGCAGGGGCCTCGAGGGGAGCAGTACTTC | CAWSGGQGPRGEQYF
NA | TRBJ2-1 | TRBV18 | TRBD2 | TGTGCCAGCTTTCTCGGGACTAGGAGCTACAATGAGCAGTTCTTC | CASFLGTRSYNEQFF
NA | TRBJ1-1 | TRBV4-3 | NA | TGCGCCAGCAGCCTAGACAGGATGAACACTGAAGCTTTCTTT | CASSLDRMNTEAFF
NA | TRBJ1-1 | TRBV6-5 | NA | TGTGCCAGCGGAGAAATGAACACTGAAGCTTTCTTT | CASGEMNTEAFF
NA | TRBJ1-3 | TRBV19 | NA | TGTGCCAGTACCCAACGCTCCGGGACGGGTGGAAACACCATATATTTT | CASTQRSGTGGNTIYF
NA | TRBJ2-5 | TRBV7-9 | TRBD1 | TGTGCCAGCAGCTTCGGACAGGGGGCGCTGGGGCAAGAGACCCAGTACTTC | CASSFGQGALGQETQYF
NA | TRBJ2-3 | TRBV9 | TRBD2 | TGTGCCAGCAGCGTAGGGCGAGCGGGGGGCACAGATACGCAGTATTTT | CASSVGRAGGTDTQYF
NA | TRBJ1-1 | TRBV6-4 | NA | TGTGCCAGCAGCCAACAAGTGAACACTGAAGCTTTCTTT | CASSQQVNTEAFF
NA | TRBJ1-2 | TRBV5-6 | NA | TGTGCCAGCAGAAGAGCAGGCAGGGTCTATGGCTACACCTTC | CASRRAGRVYGYTF
NA | TRBJ1-1 | TRBV30 | NA | TGTGCCTGGAGCCGGGCCTGGGACACTGAAGCTTTCTTT | CAWSRAWDTEAFF
NA | TRBJ1-4 | TRBV27 | NA | TGTGCCAGCAGTTTATCGGCAGGGACACGTCCAACTAATGAAAAACTGTTTTTT | CASSLSAGTRPTNEKLFF
NA | TRBJ1-1 | TRBV6-6 | NA | TGTGCCAGCACCCTGAGGTGGAACACTGAAGCTTTCTTT | CASTLRWNTEAFF
NA | TRBJ1-2 | TRBV5-1 | NA | TGCGCCAGCAGCTTGATGGGGAGCTCCCCCTATGGCTACACCTTC | CASSLMGSSPYGYTF